This T cell receptor beta chain was retrieved from a study of T cell repertoires in cytomegalovirus infection. About the research overall: CMV epitopes, recently identified HLA-C-restricted and well-studied HLA-B-restricted, were used.

This clonotype was observed a handful of times. Its cognate antigen is unknown. TCRdb analysed the reads with MiXCR anew, one entry per CDR3 protein. Among around 200,000 distinct CDR3 sequences, approximately 38% were seen once, and the ten largest hold over 45%. This receptor was taken from a human donor in good health (CMV status not recorded). Some clones in this sample may be carry-over from other donors' samples. The material was CD8+ T cells from cultured PBMCs, obtained from culture after CMV antigen stimulation.

For the CDR3, the DNA is TGTGCCAGCAGATCCGGGACATCTAACTATGGCTACACCTTC. This sequence encodes CASRSGTSNYGYTF. The rearrangement joins TRBV7-9 to TRBJ1-2; perhaps TRBD1 as D (6 bases). The germline V gene encodes CDR1 SEHNR and CDR2 FQNEAQ (reference sequence). V lost 6 bases and J 0 bases, leaving 11 bases between the germline ends. This CDR3 is 14 amino acids long.